Below, one T cell receptor beta chain is given with its context. Its target is not known. This CDR3 comprises 14 residues. The germline V and J ends were trimmed by 7 bases and 2 bases, with 15 bases remaining between them. The germline gives CDR1 MNHEY, CDR2 SVGAGI. Profiled with immunoSEQ multiplex PCR; TCRdb holds only in-frame clones, not every one. The table records 37,000 or so clones, about 86% of them present only once. The sample comes from a study of lymphopenia after photon versus proton radiotherapy. General study points: Authors raise, but do not show, better survival with proton therapy. Post-nadir TCR diversity decline inversely tracked overall survival among those who died.

This receptor was taken from a woman aged 70-85 years with pancreatic cancer. Some clones in this sample may be carry-over from other donors' samples. The sample was peripheral blood, taken from a patient treated with proton-based radiotherapy. This chain links TRBV6-5 with TRBJ2-7; no firm D call. CDR3 DNA: TGTGCCAGCACCTCCCCCCCGACAACCTACGAGCAGTACTTC. This sequence encodes CASTSPPTTYEQYF.